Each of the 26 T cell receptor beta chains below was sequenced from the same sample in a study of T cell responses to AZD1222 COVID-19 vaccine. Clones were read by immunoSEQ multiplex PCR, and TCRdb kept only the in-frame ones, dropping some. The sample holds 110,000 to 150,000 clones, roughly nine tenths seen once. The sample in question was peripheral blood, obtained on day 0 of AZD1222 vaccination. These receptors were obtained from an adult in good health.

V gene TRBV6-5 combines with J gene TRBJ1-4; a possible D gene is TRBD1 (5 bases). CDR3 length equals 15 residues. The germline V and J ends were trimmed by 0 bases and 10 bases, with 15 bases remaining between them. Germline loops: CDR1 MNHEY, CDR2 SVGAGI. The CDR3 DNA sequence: TGTGCCAGCAGTTACTCAGCAGGGCTTGGTGGAAAACTGTTTTTT. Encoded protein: CASSYSAGLGGKLFF.

For the CDR3, the DNA is TGTGCCAGCAGCTTAGGGACAGGCCTTTTCTATGGCTACACCTTC. Amino acid sequence: CASSLGTGLFYGYTF. The chain couples TRBV7-2 to TRBJ1-2, with 7 bases that match TRBD1. This CDR3 comprises 15 residues. Germline CDR1 and CDR2: SGHTA and FQGNSA. With V trimmed by 1 base and J by 4 bases, 6 bases remained unmatched.

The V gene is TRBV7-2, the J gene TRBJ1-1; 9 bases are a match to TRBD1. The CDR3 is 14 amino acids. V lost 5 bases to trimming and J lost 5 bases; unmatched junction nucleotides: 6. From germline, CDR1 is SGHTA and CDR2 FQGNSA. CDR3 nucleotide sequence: TGTGCCAGCAGCGGACAGGGGCCAGGAACTGAAGCTTTCTTT. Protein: CASSGQGPGTEAFF. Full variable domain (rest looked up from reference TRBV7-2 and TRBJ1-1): GAGVSQSPSNKVTEKGKDVELRCDPISGHTALYWYRQSLGQGLEFLIYFQGNSAPDKSGLPSDRFSAERTGGSVSTLTIQRTQQEDSAVYLCASSGQGPGTEAFFGQGTRLTVV.

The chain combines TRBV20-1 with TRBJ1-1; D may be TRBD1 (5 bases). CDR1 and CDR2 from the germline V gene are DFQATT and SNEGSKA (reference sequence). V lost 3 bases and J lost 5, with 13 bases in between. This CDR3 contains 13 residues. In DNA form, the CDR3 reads TGCAGTGCTAGTGGGCAGGGTGGTACTGAAGCTTTCTTT. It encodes CSASGQGGTEAFF.

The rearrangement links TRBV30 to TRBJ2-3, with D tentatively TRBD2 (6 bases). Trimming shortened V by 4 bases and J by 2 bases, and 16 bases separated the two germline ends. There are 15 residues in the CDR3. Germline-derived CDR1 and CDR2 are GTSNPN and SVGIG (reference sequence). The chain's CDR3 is CAWTARAGPTDTQYF. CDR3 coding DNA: TGTGCCTGGACCGCACGGGCGGGGCCCACAGATACGCAGTATTTT.

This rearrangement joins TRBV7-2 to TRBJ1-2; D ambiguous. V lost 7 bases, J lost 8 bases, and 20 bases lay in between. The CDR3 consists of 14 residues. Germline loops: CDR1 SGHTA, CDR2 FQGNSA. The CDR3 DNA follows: TGTGCCAGCACCTTCTTGGACCTTGTCGAGGGCTACACCTTC. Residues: CASTFLDLVEGYTF.

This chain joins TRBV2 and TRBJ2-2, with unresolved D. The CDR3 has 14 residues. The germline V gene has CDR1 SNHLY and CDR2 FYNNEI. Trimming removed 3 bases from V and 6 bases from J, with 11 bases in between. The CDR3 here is CASSDTAGAGELFF. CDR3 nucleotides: TGTGCCAGCAGTGACACGGCCGGCGCCGGGGAGCTGTTTTTT. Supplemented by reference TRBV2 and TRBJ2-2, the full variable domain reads EPEVTQTPSHQVTQMGQEVILRCVPISNHLYFYWYRQILGQKVEFLVSFYNNEISEKSEIFDDQFSVERPDGSNFTLKIRSTKLEDSAMYFCASSDTAGAGELFFGEGSRLTVL.

The DNA of the CDR3 is TGTGCCAGCAGCTCCGGAGGGAGGGGGCGCCCACAGCCCCAGCATTTT. Amino acids: CASSSGGRGRPQPQHF. The chain is built from TRBV5-4 and TRBJ1-5; 7 bases fit TRBD1. The CDR3 length is 16 residues. Germline CDR1 and CDR2: SGHNT and YYREEE (reference sequence). V lost 3 bases to trimming and J lost 7 bases; unmatched junction nucleotides: 13.

CDR3 sequence (DNA): TGTGCCAGTAGTACTACAGGGTCCTACGAGCAGTACTTC. Residues: CASSTTGSYEQYF. V usage is TRBV19 and J usage is TRBJ2-7; a weak D match, TRBD1 (6 bases). This CDR3 has 13 residues. V lost 4 bases and J lost 1, with 8 bases in between. Germline-derived CDR1 and CDR2 are LNHDA and SQIVND (reference sequence).

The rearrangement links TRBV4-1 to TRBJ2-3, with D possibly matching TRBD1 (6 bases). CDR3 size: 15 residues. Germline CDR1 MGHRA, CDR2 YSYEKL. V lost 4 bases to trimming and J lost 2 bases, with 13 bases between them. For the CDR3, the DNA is TGCGCCAGCAGCCCAGTCACAGGGTTCACAGATACGCAGTATTTT. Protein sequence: CASSPVTGFTDTQYF.

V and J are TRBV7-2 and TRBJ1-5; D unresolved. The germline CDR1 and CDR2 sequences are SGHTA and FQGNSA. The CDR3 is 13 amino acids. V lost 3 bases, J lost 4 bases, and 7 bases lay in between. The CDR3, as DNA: TGTGCCAGCAGCTTGAGTATGAATCAGCCCCAGCATTTT. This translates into CASSLSMNQPQHF.

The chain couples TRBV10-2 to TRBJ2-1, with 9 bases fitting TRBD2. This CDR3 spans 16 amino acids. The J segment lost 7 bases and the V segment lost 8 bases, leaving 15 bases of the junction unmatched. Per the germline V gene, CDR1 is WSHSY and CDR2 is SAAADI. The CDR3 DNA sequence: TGCGCCAGCCGAAAACCCGCTAGCGGGAAAGGGAATGAGCAGTTCTTC. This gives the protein CASRKPASGKGNEQFF.

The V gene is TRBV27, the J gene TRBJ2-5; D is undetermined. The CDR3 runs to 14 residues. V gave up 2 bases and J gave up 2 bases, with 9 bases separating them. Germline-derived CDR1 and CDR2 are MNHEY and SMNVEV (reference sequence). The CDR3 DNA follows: TGTGCCAGCAGTTTAGTGGGAACTCAAGAGACCCAGTACTTC. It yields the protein CASSLVGTQETQYF.

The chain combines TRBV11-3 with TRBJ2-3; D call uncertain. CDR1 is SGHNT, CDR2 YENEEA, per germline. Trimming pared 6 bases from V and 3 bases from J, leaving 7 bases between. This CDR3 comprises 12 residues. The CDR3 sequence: CASRPYTDTQYF. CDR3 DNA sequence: TGTGCCAGCAGACCATATACAGATACGCAGTATTTT. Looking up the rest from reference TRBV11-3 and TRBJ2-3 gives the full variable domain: EAGVVQSPRYKIIEKKQPVAFWCNPISGHNTLYWYLQNLGQGPELLIRYENEEAVDDSQLPKDRFSAERLKGVDSTLKIQPAELGDSAVYLCASRPYTDTQYFGPGTRLTVL.

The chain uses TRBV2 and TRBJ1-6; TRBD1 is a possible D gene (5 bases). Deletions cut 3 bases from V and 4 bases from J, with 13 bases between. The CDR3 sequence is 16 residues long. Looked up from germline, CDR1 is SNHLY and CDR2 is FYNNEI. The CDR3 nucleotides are TGTGCCAGCAGTGATGGCAGGGCGTCGTATAATTCACCCCTCCACTTT. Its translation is CASSDGRASYNSPLHF. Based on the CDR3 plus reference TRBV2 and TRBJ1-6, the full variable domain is EPEVTQTPSHQVTQMGQEVILRCVPISNHLYFYWYRQILGQKVEFLVSFYNNEISEKSEIFDDQFSVERPDGSNFTLKIRSTKLEDSAMYFCASSDGRASYNSPLHFGNGTRLTVT.

CDR3 residues: CAISEGRDQFF. The CDR3 DNA reads as TGTGCCATCAGTGAAGGGCGGGATCAGTTCTTC. The chain links TRBV10-3 to TRBJ2-1; a weak D match, TRBD2 (6 bases). Germline V gene data show CDR1 as ENHRY and CDR2 as SYGVKD. Deletions cut 3 bases from V and 13 bases from J, with 10 bases between. This CDR3 is 11 amino acids long.

CDR3 sequence: CASSSPGDSAYEQYF. The CDR3 coding sequence is TGTGCCAGCAGCTCCCCCGGGGACTCCGCCTACGAGCAGTACTTC. The V and J genes are TRBV7-9 and TRBJ2-7; tentative D call: TRBD2 (6 bases). Germline CDR1 and CDR2: SEHNR and FQNEAQ (reference sequence). Between the trimmed V and J ends, which lost 4 bases and 2 bases, there was a span of 15 bases. The CDR3 loop spans 15 amino acids.

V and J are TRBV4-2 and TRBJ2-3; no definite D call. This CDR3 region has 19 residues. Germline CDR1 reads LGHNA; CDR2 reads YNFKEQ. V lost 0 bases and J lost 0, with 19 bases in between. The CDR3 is CASSQDKTVLKASTDTQYF. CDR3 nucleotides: TGTGCCAGCAGCCAAGATAAAACAGTACTCAAGGCTAGCACAGATACGCAGTATTTT.

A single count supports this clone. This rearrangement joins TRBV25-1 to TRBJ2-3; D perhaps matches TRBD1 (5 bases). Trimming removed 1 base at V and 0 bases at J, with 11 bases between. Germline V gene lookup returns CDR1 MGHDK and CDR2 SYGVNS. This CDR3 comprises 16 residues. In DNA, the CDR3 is TGTGCCAGCAGTGAATCAAGGGGATTAAGCACAGATACGCAGTATTTT. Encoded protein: CASSESRGLSTDTQYF. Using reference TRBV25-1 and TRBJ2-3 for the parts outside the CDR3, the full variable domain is EADIYQTPRYLVIGTGKKITLECSQTMGHDKMYWYQQDPGMELHLIHYSYGVNSTEKGDLSSESTVSRIRTEHFPLTLESARPSHTSQYLCASSESRGLSTDTQYFGPGTRLTVL.

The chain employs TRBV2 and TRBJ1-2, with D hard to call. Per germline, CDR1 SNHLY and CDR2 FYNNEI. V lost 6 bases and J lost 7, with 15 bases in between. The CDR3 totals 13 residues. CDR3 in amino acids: CASRSQEGGGYTF. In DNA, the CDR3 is TGTGCCAGCAGATCCCAGGAGGGTGGTGGCTACACCTTC. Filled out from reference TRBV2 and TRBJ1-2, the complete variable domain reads EPEVTQTPSHQVTQMGQEVILRCVPISNHLYFYWYRQILGQKVEFLVSFYNNEISEKSEIFDDQFSVERPDGSNFTLKIRSTKLEDSAMYFCASRSQEGGGYTFGSGTRLTVV.

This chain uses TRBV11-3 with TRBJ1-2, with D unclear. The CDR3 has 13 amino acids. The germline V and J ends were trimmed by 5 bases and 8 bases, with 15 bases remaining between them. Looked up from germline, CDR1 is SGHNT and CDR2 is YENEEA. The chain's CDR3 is CASSLQVAYGYTF. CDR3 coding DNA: TGTGCCAGCAGCCTTCAGGTCGCCTACGGCTACACCTTC.

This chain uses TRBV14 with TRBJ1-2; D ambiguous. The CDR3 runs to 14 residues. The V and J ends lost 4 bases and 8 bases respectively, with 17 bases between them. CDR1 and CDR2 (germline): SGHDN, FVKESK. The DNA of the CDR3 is TGTGCCAGCAGCCCGAACAGAGTGCTGTGGGGCTACACCTTC. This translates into CASSPNRVLWGYTF.

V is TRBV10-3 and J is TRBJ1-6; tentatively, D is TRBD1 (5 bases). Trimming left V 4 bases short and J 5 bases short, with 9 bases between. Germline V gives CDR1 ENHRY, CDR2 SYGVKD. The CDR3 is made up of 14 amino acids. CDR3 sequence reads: CAISGGGNNSPLHF. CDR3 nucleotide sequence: TGTGCCATCAGTGGGGGCGGAAATAATTCACCCCTCCACTTT.

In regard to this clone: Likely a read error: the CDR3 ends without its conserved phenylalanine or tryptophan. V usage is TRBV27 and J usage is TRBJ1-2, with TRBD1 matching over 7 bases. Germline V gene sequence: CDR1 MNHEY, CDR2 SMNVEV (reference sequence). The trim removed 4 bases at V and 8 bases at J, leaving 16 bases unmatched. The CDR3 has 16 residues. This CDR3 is CASSYSATGSGGGYTL. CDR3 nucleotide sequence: TGTGCCAGCAGTTACTCCGCGACAGGGAGTGGGGGAGGCTACACCCTC.

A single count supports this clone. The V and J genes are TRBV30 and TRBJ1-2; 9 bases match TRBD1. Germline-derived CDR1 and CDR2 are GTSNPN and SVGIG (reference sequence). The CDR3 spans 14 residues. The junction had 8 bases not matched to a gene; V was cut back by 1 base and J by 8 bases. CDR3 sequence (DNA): TGTGCCTGGAGTGAACTGGGACAGGGAGGCGGCTACACCTTC. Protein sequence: CAWSELGQGGGYTF.

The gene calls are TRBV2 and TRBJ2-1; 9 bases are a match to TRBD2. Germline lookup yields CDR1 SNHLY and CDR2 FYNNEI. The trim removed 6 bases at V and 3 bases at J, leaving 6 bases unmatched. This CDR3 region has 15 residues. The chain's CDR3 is CASSATSGYYNEQFF. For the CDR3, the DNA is TGTGCCAGCAGCGCGACTAGCGGTTACTACAATGAGCAGTTCTTC.